The clone carrying this T cell receptor beta chain is a singleton in its sample. This record comes from a study of technical replicates of blood from a few donors. Clones were sequenced by immunoSEQ multiplex PCR, and TCRdb holds only the in-frame ones, with some missing. The sample has tens of thousands of clones, approximately 95% seen once. Trimming cost V 6 bases and J 4 bases, with 6 bases left between them. Germline assignment: CDR1 MNHEY and CDR2 SVGAGI. This CDR3 spans 12 amino acids. This receptor was taken from a human donor in good health. This chain links TRBV6-5 with TRBJ2-2; the D gene is possibly TRBD1 (6 bases). The sample comprised T cells isolated from PBMCs. CDR3 loop: CASRGGTGELFF. CDR3 in DNA: TGTGCCAGCAGAGGGGGCACCGGGGAGCTGTTTTTT.